A single sample is the source of the 27 T cell receptor beta chains below, sequenced in a study of blood T cell repertoires in COVID-19. Repertoires were generated with immunoSEQ multiplex PCR, while TCRdb's copy carries only in-frame clones and drops some. The sample carries over 600,000 clones, about 90% recorded once. The sample was peripheral blood. Receptors were obtained from a young woman with acute or convalescent COVID-19.

This chain connects TRBV19 to TRBJ2-3; possible D gene TRBD1, 5 bases. CDR3 length equals 15 residues. CDR1 LNHDA and CDR2 SQIVND come from the germline V gene (reference sequence). The V end lost 1 base, the J end lost 0 bases, and 8 bases lay between the germline ends. The CDR3 here is CASSIGTLSTDTQYF. The CDR3 bases are TGTGCCAGTAGTATAGGGACACTTAGCACAGATACGCAGTATTTT.

V is TRBV4-3 and J is TRBJ1-6; D not resolved. CDR1 and CDR2 (germline): LGHNA, YSLEER. The CDR3 totals 17 residues. Between the trimmed V and J ends, which lost 0 bases and 0 bases, there was a span of 9 bases. The CDR3 region is CASSQDKYNSYNSPLHF. In DNA form, the CDR3 reads TGCGCCAGCAGCCAAGATAAGTACAACTCCTATAATTCACCCCTCCACTTT.

The chain has TRBV27 and TRBJ2-7; D is possibly TRBD1 (6 bases). Looked up from germline, CDR1 is MNHEY and CDR2 is SMNVEV (reference sequence). The V gene lost 2 bases and the J gene lost 2 bases, with 13 bases spanning the gap. The CDR3 has 15 residues. The CDR3: CASSLHRAIPYEQYF. As DNA, the CDR3 is TGTGCCAGCAGTTTACACAGGGCGATCCCCTACGAGCAGTACTTC.

V and J are TRBV5-6 and TRBJ1-4; 7 nucleotides agree with TRBD1. The CDR3 loop spans 13 amino acids. Germline CDR1 is SGHDT and CDR2 is YYEEEE. The ends lost 5 bases at V and 8 bases at J; junction bases unmatched: 6. In nucleotides, the CDR3 is TGTGCCAGCAGTCAGGGGGGAGGCGAAAAACTGTTTTTT. Encoded protein: CASSQGGGEKLFF. Full variable domain (outside the CDR3, taken from reference TRBV5-6 and TRBJ1-4): DAGVTQSPTHLIKTRGQQVTLRCSPKSGHDTVSWYQQALGQGPQFIFQYYEEEERQRGNFPDRFSGHQFPNYSSELNVNALLLGDSALYLCASSQGGGEKLFFGSGTQLSVL.

With respect to this clone: The junction departs from germline at one end; a sequencing error may be responsible. The chain couples TRBV11-2 to TRBJ2-7; TRBD1 agrees at 9 bases. There are 15 residues in the CDR3. Germline V gene lookup returns CDR1 SGHAT and CDR2 FQNNGV. The chain's CDR3 is CASSPGQGVSHEQYF. The DNA for the CDR3 is TGTGCCAGCAGCCCGGGACAGGGTGTCTCCCACGAGCAGTACTTC.

CDR3 bases: TGTGCCAGCAGATCGACAGGTCTTGACGGAAACACCATATATTTT. It translates to CASRSTGLDGNTIYF. The chain recombines TRBV6-5 with TRBJ1-3; D is possibly TRBD1 (6 bases). V was clipped by 6 bases and J by 4 bases, with 16 bases between them. Germline CDR1 is MNHEY and CDR2 is SVGAGI. The CDR3 length is 15 residues.

This clone has just one count. This rearrangement joins TRBV25-1 to TRBJ2-2, with 11 bases identical to TRBD1. The V gene's germline CDR1 is MGHDK and CDR2 SYGVNS. CDR3 size: 15 residues. With V trimmed by 7 bases and J by 3 bases, 4 bases remained unmatched. The DNA for the CDR3 is TGTGCCAGCAAGGAGGGACAGGGGGACACCGGGGAGCTGTTTTTT. Translated: CASKEGQGDTGELFF.

The rearrangement links TRBV29-1 to TRBJ1-2, with 8 bases matching TRBD1. The length of the CDR3 is 15 residues. CDR1 is SQVTM and CDR2 is ANQGSEA in the germline V gene. The V gene end was trimmed by 7 bases and the J gene end by 5 bases; junction bases not matched to a gene: 15. The CDR3: CSALPFPDRVYGYTF. The CDR3 nucleotides read TGCAGCGCCCTCCCTTTCCCGGACAGGGTTTATGGCTACACCTTC.

In this sample, this clone turned up a few times. The chain is built from TRBV4-3 and TRBJ2-7, with TRBD1 matching 11 bases. Germline-derived CDR1 and CDR2 are LGHNA and YSLEER. J gave up 2 bases and V 0 bases, and 6 bases lay outside the gene matches. The CDR3 runs to 17 residues. The CDR3 DNA is TGCGCCAGCAGCCAAGATTCGGGACAGGGGGTAACCTACGAGCAGTACTTC. Protein: CASSQDSGQGVTYEQYF.

CDR3 sequence (DNA): TGTGCCAGCAGTTACGGGACTAGCGGCATAAATGAGCAGTTCTTC. Translating it yields CASSYGTSGINEQFF. The chain joins TRBV6-5 to TRBJ2-1, with 11 nucleotides matching TRBD2. In germline, CDR1 is MNHEY, CDR2 SVGAGI. The V segment lost 2 bases and the J segment 7 bases; nucleotides outside the gene matches: 4. This CDR3 contains 15 residues.

The chain recombines TRBV14 with TRBJ1-2; no firm D call. This CDR3 has 13 residues. Trimming stripped 3 bases from V and 4 bases from J, with 9 bases between. CDR1 and CDR2 from the germline V gene are SGHDN and FVKESK. The CDR3 loop reads CASSHTTTYGYTF. Written as DNA, the CDR3 is TGTGCCAGCAGCCACACAACTACCTATGGCTACACCTTC. The variable domain in full, with the rest retrieved from reference TRBV14 and TRBJ1-2, is EAGVTQFPSHSVIEKGQTVTLRCDPISGHDNLYWYRRVMGKEIKFLLHFVKESKQDESGMPNNRFLAERTGGTYSTLKVQPAELEDSGVYFCASSHTTTYGYTFGSGTRLTVV.

This rearrangement joins TRBV29-1 to TRBJ1-1; 7 positions agree with TRBD1. J was trimmed by 2 bases and V by 7 bases; bases with no gene match: 7. The germline V gene encodes CDR1 SQVTM and CDR2 ANQGSEA. The CDR3 runs to 13 residues. CDR3 residues: CSAGGGENTEAFF. The CDR3 DNA sequence: TGCAGCGCGGGAGGGGGCGAAAACACTGAAGCTTTCTTT.

CDR3 nucleotide sequence: TGTGCCAGCAGCCCCGCGACTTATGGTGAAAAACTGTTTTTT. It encodes CASSPATYGEKLFF. V and J are TRBV7-2 and TRBJ1-4; D uncertain. This CDR3 region has 14 residues. V lost 5 bases and J lost 7, with 14 bases in between. Germline V lookup: CDR1 SGHTA, CDR2 FQGNSA.

The gene calls are TRBV19 and TRBJ1-4; possible D gene TRBD1, 6 bases. The length of the CDR3 is 15 residues. Trimming took off 5 bases at V and 7 bases at J, with 17 bases between the two ends. Germline V gene lookup returns CDR1 LNHDA and CDR2 SQIVND (reference sequence). The CDR3 DNA follows: TGTGCCAGTAGTTCCCGAACAGGGATGAGTGAAAAACTGTTTTTT. It yields the protein CASSSRTGMSEKLFF. The complete variable domain, with remaining parts taken from reference TRBV19 and TRBJ1-4, reads DGGITQSPKYLFRKEGQNVTLSCEQNLNHDAMYWYRQDPGQGLRLIYYSQIVNDFQKGDIAEGYSVSREKKESFPLTVTSAQKNPTAFYLCASSSRTGMSEKLFFGSGTQLSVL.

The CDR3 nucleotides are TGTGCCAGCAGCCTCCGTAGGGGCGGGGTCGGGGAGCTGTTTTTT. This gives the protein CASSLRRGGVGELFF. This chain joins TRBV7-3 and TRBJ2-2; D might be TRBD2 (6 bases). This CDR3 spans 15 amino acids. CDR1 SGHTA and CDR2 FQGTGA come from the germline V gene. Trimming cost V 5 bases and J 7 bases, with 17 bases left between them.

The chain uses TRBV5-4 and TRBJ2-1; maybe TRBD2 (5 bases). The germline CDR1 and CDR2 sequences are SGHNT and YYREEE (reference sequence). Trimming stripped 4 bases from V and 7 bases from J, with 18 bases between. The CDR3 spans 15 residues. For the CDR3, the DNA is TGTGCCAGCAGCCGCCATTTAGGTAGCGAGAATGAGCAGTTCTTC. It encodes CASSRHLGSENEQFF.

The rearrangement uses TRBV30 and TRBJ1-2; TRBD1 matches 7 bases. CDR3 length equals 14 residues. After removal of 5 bases from V and 5 bases from J, the junction contained 11 bases not matched to a gene. The V gene's germline CDR1 is GTSNPN and CDR2 SVGIG (reference sequence). The CDR3, as DNA: TGTGCCTGGGGCGACGACAGGGTCCAATATGGCTACACCTTC. Its protein is CAWGDDRVQYGYTF.

This clone was detected only once. The V gene is TRBV19, the J gene TRBJ2-6; weak D call: TRBD1 (7 bases). Trimming removed 7 bases from V and 0 bases from J, with 13 bases in between. Looked up from germline, CDR1 is LNHDA and CDR2 is SQIVND (reference sequence). The CDR3 is 16 residues long. The CDR3 protein is CASMEGANSGANVLTF. Here the CDR3 DNA reads TGTGCCAGTATGGAGGGGGCCAACTCTGGGGCCAACGTCCTGACTTTC.

The CDR3 DNA reads as TGTGCCAGCAGCGTAGTGCCAGGGAATTCTAACGAGCAGTACTTC. This gives the protein CASSVVPGNSNEQYF. The rearrangement uses TRBV9 and TRBJ2-7; D might be TRBD1 (5 bases). Looked up from germline, CDR1 is SGDLS and CDR2 is YYNGEE. CDR3 length: 15 residues. Trimming removed 0 bases at V and 5 bases at J, with 15 bases between.

This chain connects TRBV7-2 to TRBJ2-7; 10 bases agree with TRBD2. Germline CDR1 and CDR2: SGHTA and FQGNSA. V was clipped by 2 bases and J by 4 bases; unmatched bases: 17. The CDR3 spans 19 residues. For the CDR3, the DNA is TGTGCCAGCAGCTTAAGGGACGCGTGGGAGCGGGGGGGAGTATACGAGCAGTACTTC. Its protein is CASSLRDAWERGGVYEQYF.

The genes are TRBV30 and TRBJ1-2, with D possibly TRBD1 on 5 matching bases. Germline CDR1 is GTSNPN and CDR2 is SVGIG (reference sequence). V was shortened by 2 bases and J by 8 bases, with 12 bases between the two germline ends. The length of the CDR3 is 12 residues. The CDR3 nucleotides are TGTGCCTGGAGTACGACAGATGCAGGCTACACCTTC. Protein product: CAWSTTDAGYTF.

The chain is built from TRBV6-4 and TRBJ2-7, with 8 nucleotides matching TRBD1. V gave up 6 bases and J gave up 0 bases; unmatched junction bases: 4. The CDR3 has 14 amino acids. In germline, CDR1 is MRHNA, CDR2 SNTAGT. The CDR3 DNA is TGTGCCAGCAGACCGGACAGGGCCTCCTACGAGCAGTACTTC. Translating it yields CASRPDRASYEQYF.

The rearrangement links TRBV24-1 to TRBJ2-1; 9 bases align to TRBD1. The V segment lost 4 bases and the J segment 3 bases; nucleotides outside the gene matches: 21. Germline V gene sequence: CDR1 KGHDR, CDR2 SFDVKD. The CDR3 has 21 residues. The CDR3 loop is CATSDPLGGGTGSSSYNEQFF. The CDR3 DNA is TGTGCCACCAGTGACCCCCTGGGGGGCGGGACAGGGAGTTCGAGCTACAATGAGCAGTTCTTC.

The chain uses TRBV5-8 and TRBJ1-1; D may be TRBD1 (6 bases). This CDR3 has 15 amino acids. Deletions cut 3 bases from V and 1 base from J, with 13 bases between. The germline V gene encodes CDR1 SGHTS and CDR2 YDEGEE. CDR3 loop: CASSSGDGWNTEAFF. CDR3 bases: TGTGCCAGCAGCTCAGGGGACGGCTGGAACACTGAAGCTTTCTTT.

The J gene is TRBJ1-1, the V gene TRBV5-1; TRBD1 agrees at 7 bases. The CDR3 is made up of 14 amino acids. The germline gives CDR1 SGHRS, CDR2 YFSETQ. V was pared by 0 bases and J by 4 bases, with 3 bases of the junction left unmatched. CDR3 loop: CASSLETGVTEAFF. The CDR3 nucleotides read TGCGCCAGCAGCTTGGAAACAGGGGTCACTGAAGCTTTCTTT.

The genes are TRBV21-1 and TRBJ1-5; TRBD1 is the table's D call, not checked against the DNA. TRBV21-1 is tagged as a pseudogene. The length of the CDR3 is 15 residues. CDR3 amino acids: CASSPHRARNQPQHF. CDR3 bases: TGTGCCAGCAGCCCGCACAGGGCTCGCAATCAGCCCCAGCATTTT.

In this sample, this clone turned up once. V usage is TRBV5-1 and J usage is TRBJ2-3; 9 positions match TRBD1. Germline loops: CDR1 SGHRS, CDR2 YFSETQ. V dropped 1 base and J dropped 4; count of bases not matched to a gene: 4. CDR3 size: 15 residues. CDR3 region: CASSLRDRVADTQYF. In DNA, the CDR3 is TGCGCCAGCAGCTTGCGGGACAGGGTCGCAGATACGCAGTATTTT.